The next 14 T cell receptor beta chains were all read from a single sample in a study of control samples from healthy donors and cancer patients. Clones were sequenced by immunoSEQ multiplex PCR, and TCRdb holds only the in-frame ones, with some missing. Found here are about 85,000 clones, around 92% of them singletons; the top ten hold 4.5% to 7%. Sequenced: blood. These receptor sequences come from a man in his fifties in good health.

This chain joins TRBV6-5 and TRBJ2-1, with 9 bases aligning to TRBD1. Germline V lookup: CDR1 MNHEY, CDR2 SVGAGI. The CDR3 runs 15 residues. Losses at the gene ends were 0 bases for V and 5 bases for J; bases not matched to a gene: 2. CDR3 protein: CASSYSGTGNNEQFF. The CDR3 DNA follows: TGTGCCAGCAGTTACTCCGGGACAGGGAACAATGAGCAGTTCTTC.

The rearrangement uses TRBV6-5 and TRBJ2-1, with TRBD1 identical over 8 bases. Per the germline V gene, CDR1 is MNHEY and CDR2 is SVGAGI. With 6 bases clipped from V and 8 bases from J, the junction kept 3 bases outside the gene matches. This CDR3 has 12 amino acids. This chain's CDR3 is CASRDRVDEQFF. The CDR3 DNA sequence: TGTGCCAGCAGGGACAGGGTGGATGAGCAGTTCTTC.

The rearrangement links TRBV11-2 to TRBJ2-3; weak D call: TRBD1 (5 bases). The CDR3 totals 15 residues. V shed 1 base and J shed 0 bases, with 8 bases lying between them. Germline assignment: CDR1 SGHAT and CDR2 FQNNGV. CDR3 nucleotides: TGTGCCAGCAGCTTAGTACAGGCGAGCACAGATACGCAGTATTTT. The encoded protein is CASSLVQASTDTQYF.

This chain uses TRBV3-1 (or the pseudogene TRBV3-2) with TRBJ2-5; D is ambiguous. The CDR3 contains 16 residues. Deletions cut 5 bases from V and 5 bases from J, with 21 bases between. Per germline, CDR1 LGHDT and CDR2 YNNKEL (reference sequence). The CDR3 here is CASSTQTFLVEETQYF. In DNA form, the CDR3 reads TGTGCCAGCAGCACACAGACTTTCCTAGTAGAGGAGACCCAGTACTTC.

This chain links TRBV6-5 with TRBJ2-2; D unclear. This CDR3 is 10 amino acids long. The ends were cut back, 7 bases at V and 6 bases at J, with 3 bases in the middle. The germline CDR1 and CDR2 sequences are MNHEY and SVGAGI. The CDR3 DNA sequence: TGTGCCAGCAAATCCGGGGAGCTGTTTTTT. Encoded protein: CASKSGELFF.

This clone came up once. CDR3 residues: CASSLPGGTDTQYF. The CDR3, as DNA: TGTGCCAGCAGCCTACCGGGTGGCACAGATACGCAGTATTTT. This chain links TRBV6-1 with TRBJ2-3; D is undetermined. V was pared by 6 bases and J by 1 base, with 11 bases between. The CDR3 consists of 14 residues. Germline-derived CDR1 and CDR2 are MNHNS and SASEGT.

This sequence joins TRBV10-3 and TRBJ2-4; D uncertain. CDR1 is ENHRY, CDR2 SYGVKD, per germline. The CDR3 is made up of 13 amino acids. Trimming took 3 bases from V and 5 from J, leaving 8 bases between them. This chain's CDR3 is CAISDSWENIQYF. In DNA, the CDR3 is TGTGCCATCAGTGACTCTTGGGAAAACATTCAGTACTTC.

The chain employs TRBV7-8 and TRBJ2-1; D is undetermined. The germline V gene has CDR1 SGHVS and CDR2 FQNEAQ. The CDR3 spans 12 residues. Trimming stripped 5 bases from V and 10 bases from J, with 12 bases between. CDR3 sequence (DNA): TGTGCCAGCAGCCTTCCAGCCGGGGAGCAGTTCTTC. Amino acids: CASSLPAGEQFF.

This chain connects TRBV9 to TRBJ2-5; 9 nucleotides align to TRBD2. This CDR3 contains 15 residues. V lost 2 bases, J lost 3 bases, and 5 bases stayed unmatched. Germline loops: CDR1 SGDLS, CDR2 YYNGEE. The CDR3 DNA sequence: TGTGCCAGCAGCGTGAGCGGGGGGCCTAAAGAGACCCAGTACTTC. Translation: CASSVSGGPKETQYF. The full variable domain, in which reference TRBV9 and TRBJ2-5 provide the parts outside the CDR3, is DSGVTQTPKHLITATGQRVTLRCSPRSGDLSVYWYQQSLDQGLQFLIQYYNGEERAKGNILERFSAQQFPDLHSELNLSSLELGDSALYFCASSVSGGPKETQYFGPGTRLLVL.

This chain connects TRBV7-2 to TRBJ2-1; the D is unclear. V lost 5 bases and J 7 bases, leaving 9 bases between the germline ends. CDR3 size: 12 residues. Germline lookup yields CDR1 SGHTA and CDR2 FQGNSA. The CDR3 here is CASSPSRNEQFF. CDR3 sequence (DNA): TGTGCCAGCAGCCCTAGTCGGAATGAGCAGTTCTTC.

This sequence joins TRBV19 and TRBJ2-6; TRBD1 might be the D (6 bases). V was pared by 6 bases and J by 2 bases, with 11 bases between. Germline V gene data show CDR1 as LNHDA and CDR2 as SQIVND (reference sequence). The CDR3 loop spans 15 amino acids. The CDR3 DNA is TGTGCCAGTAGCCAGAGGGGGACTGGGGCCAACGTCCTGACTTTC. Translated, it gives CASSQRGTGANVLTF.

In its sample, this clone was seen once. The chain joins TRBV3-1 (or the pseudogene TRBV3-2) to TRBJ2-1, with 8 nucleotides matching TRBD2. J gave up 5 bases and V 0 bases, and 9 bases lay outside the gene matches. Germline CDR1 is LGHDT and CDR2 is YNNKEL (reference sequence). This CDR3 is built from 17 residues. The CDR3 DNA reads TGTGCCAGCAGCCAAGAAGGAATAGCGGGGAAAAACAATGAGCAGTTCTTC. Residues: CASSQEGIAGKNNEQFF.

This clone has more than one count but fewer than ten. The chain carries TRBV28 and TRBJ1-2, with no clear D. V was shortened by 2 bases and J by 0 bases, with 1 base between the two germline ends. Germline V CDR1 and CDR2: MDHEN, SYDVKM. This CDR3 has 12 residues. The CDR3 here is CASSLPNYGYTF. CDR3 coding DNA: TGTGCCAGCAGTTTACCTAACTATGGCTACACCTTC.

This clone was recorded once. The V and J genes are TRBV2 and TRBJ1-5; a weak D match, TRBD1 (6 bases). Germline V gene lookup returns CDR1 SNHLY and CDR2 FYNNEI. V lost 1 base, J lost 6 bases, and 13 bases lay in between. This CDR3 region has 15 residues. As DNA, the CDR3 is TGTGCCAGCAGTGAAGGGTTAGAGGACAGTCAGCCCCAGCATTTT. Amino acids: CASSEGLEDSQPQHF.